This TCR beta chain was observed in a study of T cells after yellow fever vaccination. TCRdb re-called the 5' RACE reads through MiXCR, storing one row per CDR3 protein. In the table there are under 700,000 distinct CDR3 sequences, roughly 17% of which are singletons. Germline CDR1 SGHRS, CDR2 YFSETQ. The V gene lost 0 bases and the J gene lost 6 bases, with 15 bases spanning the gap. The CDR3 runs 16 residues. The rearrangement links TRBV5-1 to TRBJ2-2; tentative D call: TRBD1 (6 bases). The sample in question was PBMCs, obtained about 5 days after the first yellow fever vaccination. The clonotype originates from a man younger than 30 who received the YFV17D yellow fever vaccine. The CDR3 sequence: CASSLAGRGTSGELFF. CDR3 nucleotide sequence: TGCGCCAGCAGCTTGGCCGGCAGGGGAACATCCGGGGAGCTGTTTTTT.